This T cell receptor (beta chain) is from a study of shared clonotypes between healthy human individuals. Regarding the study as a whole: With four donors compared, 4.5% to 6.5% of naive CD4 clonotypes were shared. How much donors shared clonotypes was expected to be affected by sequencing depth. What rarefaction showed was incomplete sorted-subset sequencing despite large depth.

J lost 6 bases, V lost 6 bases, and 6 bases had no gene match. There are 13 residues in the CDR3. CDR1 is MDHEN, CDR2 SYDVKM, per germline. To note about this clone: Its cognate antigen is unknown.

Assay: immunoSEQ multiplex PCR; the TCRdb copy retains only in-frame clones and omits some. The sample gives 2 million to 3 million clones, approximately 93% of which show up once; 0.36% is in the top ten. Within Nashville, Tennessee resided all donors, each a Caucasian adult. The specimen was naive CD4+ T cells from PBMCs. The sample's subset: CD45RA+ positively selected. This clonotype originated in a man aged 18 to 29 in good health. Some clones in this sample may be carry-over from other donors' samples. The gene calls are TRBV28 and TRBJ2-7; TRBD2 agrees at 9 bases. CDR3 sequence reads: CASRVSGSTEQYF. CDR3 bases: TGTGCCAGCAGGGTTAGCGGGAGCACCGAGCAGTACTTC. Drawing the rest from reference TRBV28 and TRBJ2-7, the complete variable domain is DVKVTQSSRYLVKRTGEKVFLECVQDMDHENMFWYRQDPGLGLRLIYFSYDVKMKEKGDIPEGYSVSREKKERFSLILESASTNQTSMYLCASRVSGSTEQYFGPGTRLTVT.